The 22 T cell receptor beta chains below come from one sample, sequenced in a study of blood T cell repertoires in COVID-19. Some clones are missing from TCRdb's copy, which holds only in-frame ones; the method was immunoSEQ multiplex PCR. The top ten hold 4.5% to 6.5% of the sample, which has some 190,000 clones, about 83% seen once. Specimen: PBMCs or T cells enriched from blood (not recorded which). The receptors stem from a man between 40 and 49 years old with acute COVID-19.

V gene TRBV5-5 combines with J gene TRBJ1-2; D remains unclear. The V and J ends lost 3 bases and 4 bases respectively, with 16 bases between them. The CDR3 loop spans 15 amino acids. Germline assignment: CDR1 SGHKS and CDR2 YYEKEE (reference sequence). The CDR3, as DNA: TGTGCCAGCAGCTGGGTGACTGAAACCTCCTATGGCTACACCTTC. It is translated as CASSWVTETSYGYTF.

V gene TRBV6-5 combines with J gene TRBJ2-7; 11 bases are shared with TRBD2. The CDR3 loop spans 15 amino acids. V was clipped by 4 bases and J by 2 bases; unmatched bases: 4. Germline V gene data show CDR1 as MNHEY and CDR2 as SVGAGI. The CDR3 nucleotides are TGTGCCAGCAGTTTCCGACTAGCGGGAACCTACGAGCAGTACTTC. Translating gives CASSFRLAGTYEQYF.

This chain uses TRBV28 with TRBJ1-2; D unclear. V was pared by 2 bases and J by 0 bases, with 4 bases between. CDR1 is MDHEN, CDR2 SYDVKM, per germline. The CDR3 spans 13 residues. CDR3 residues: CASSLRSNYGYTF. The CDR3 nucleotides are TGTGCCAGCAGTTTACGGTCTAACTATGGCTACACCTTC.

This clone was seen a few times. V is TRBV18 and J is TRBJ2-5, with D possibly matching TRBD1 (6 bases). Germline CDR1 KGHSH, CDR2 LQKENI. The CDR3 covers 14 residues. Trimming stripped 3 bases from V and 1 base from J, with 9 bases between. The CDR3 nucleotides are TGTGCCAGCTCACCGGTAGGGGGCCAAGAGACCCAGTACTTC. Its protein product is CASSPVGGQETQYF.

The V and J genes are TRBV5-1 and TRBJ2-2; D gene unclear. There are 13 residues in the CDR3. V lost 6 bases and J lost 1, with 7 bases in between. Germline V lookup: CDR1 SGHRS, CDR2 YFSETQ. The CDR3 bases are TGCGCCAGCACCCCCAAGAACACCGGGGAGCTGTTTTTT. It specifies CASTPKNTGELFF.

Concerning this clone itself: Other DNA sequences within the sample encode an identical CDR3. This chain links TRBV28 with TRBJ2-1; TRBD1 is a possible D gene (7 bases). Germline V gene sequence: CDR1 MDHEN, CDR2 SYDVKM. This CDR3 is 14 amino acids long. Trimming shortened V by 6 bases and J by 1 base, and 10 bases separated the two germline ends. CDR3 nucleotide sequence: TGTGCCAGCAGCCCAGGGGGGTCCTACAATGAGCAGTTCTTC. It yields the protein CASSPGGSYNEQFF.

This clone was recorded once. V and J are TRBV27 and TRBJ2-7; 15 bases are shared with TRBD2. CDR1 and CDR2 from the germline V gene are MNHEY and SMNVEV (reference sequence). CDR3 length: 18 amino acids. The ends lost 1 base at V and 6 bases at J; junction bases unmatched: 10. The CDR3 loop reads CASSLLGLAGGPSPEQYF. The CDR3 DNA reads as TGTGCCAGCAGTTTATTAGGACTAGCGGGAGGGCCGTCCCCCGAGCAGTACTTC.

V is TRBV7-2 and J is TRBJ1-2; D is uncertain. The germline CDR1 and CDR2 sequences are SGHTA and FQGNSA. Trimming removed 5 bases at V and 3 bases at J, with 13 bases between. The CDR3 contains 14 residues. The CDR3 DNA reads as TGTGCCAGCAGCCAAGATTCTCGGGACTATGGCTACACCTTC. Its translation is CASSQDSRDYGYTF.

The chain joins TRBV11-2 to TRBJ2-1; possibly TRBD2 for D (5 bases). Germline CDR1 is SGHAT and CDR2 is FQNNGV. The CDR3 has 19 amino acids. The V end lost 2 bases, the J end lost 0 bases, and 20 bases lay between the germline ends. This CDR3 reads CASSLTPGHQGSSYNEQFF. The CDR3 bases are TGTGCCAGCAGCTTAACCCCGGGCCATCAAGGGAGCTCCTACAATGAGCAGTTCTTC. The whole variable domain, filled in from reference TRBV11-2 and TRBJ2-1, reads EAGVAQSPRYKIIEKRQSVAFWCNPISGHATLYWYQQILGQGPKLLIQFQNNGVVDDSQLPKDRFSAERLKGVDSTLKIQPAKLEDSAVYLCASSLTPGHQGSSYNEQFFGPGTRLTVL.

The sample holds one count of this clone. This sequence joins TRBV10-3 and TRBJ2-7, with TRBD1 matching 8 bases. V lost 9 bases to trimming and J lost 2 bases; unmatched junction nucleotides: 3. The CDR3 length is 12 residues. Germline V gene lookup returns CDR1 ENHRY and CDR2 SYGVKD. The CDR3 DNA follows: TGTGCCATATGGACAGGGACCTACGAGCAGTACTTC. Its translation: CAIWTGTYEQYF.

This clone was recorded once. The gene calls are TRBV6-1 and TRBJ1-5, with TRBD1 matching 7 bases. This CDR3 is 14 amino acids long. Looked up from germline, CDR1 is MNHNS and CDR2 is SASEGT. V gave up 2 bases and J gave up 6 bases; unmatched junction bases: 4. In DNA, the CDR3 is TGTGCCAGCAGTGAAAGTCGGGACAGTCAGCCCCAGCATTTT. Protein product: CASSESRDSQPQHF.

This sequence joins TRBV10-3 and TRBJ2-2, with TRBD2 identical over 9 bases. V shed 3 bases, J shed 6 bases, and the junction held 17 bases outside the gene matches. The CDR3 runs 19 residues. CDR1 is ENHRY and CDR2 is SYGVKD in the germline V gene. The CDR3 nucleotides are TGTGCCATCAGTGAAGAAGGGATGTTGGTAGCGGGAGAACCCGGGGAGCTGTTTTTT. Its translation is CAISEEGMLVAGEPGELFF.

The V and J genes are TRBV6-5 and TRBJ2-5, with D possibly matching TRBD1 (5 bases). The CDR3 extends over 11 amino acids. Germline loops: CDR1 MNHEY, CDR2 SVGAGI. V lost 7 bases and J 9 bases, leaving 12 bases between the germline ends. CDR3 nucleotide sequence: TGTGCCAGCATTGGGGCCGGTCCCCAGTACTTC. It encodes CASIGAGPQYF.

The V call is TRBV19, the J call TRBJ1-5, with D unresolved. CDR1 and CDR2 (germline): LNHDA, SQIVND (reference sequence). This CDR3 comprises 17 residues. V lost 0 bases to trimming and J lost 2 bases, with 14 bases between them. The CDR3 reads CASSIDRGFSGNQPQHF. CDR3 nucleotides: TGTGCCAGTAGTATAGATCGAGGGTTTTCGGGCAATCAGCCCCAGCATTTT.

The V and J genes are TRBV24-1 and TRBJ2-2; 7 bases agree with TRBD1. CDR3 length equals 14 residues. The V gene's germline CDR1 is KGHDR and CDR2 SFDVKD. The V segment lost 5 bases and the J segment 5 bases; nucleotides outside the gene matches: 4. In DNA form, the CDR3 reads TGTGCCACCAGTGCGGACAGGCCTACCGGGGAGCTGTTTTTT. Protein product: CATSADRPTGELFF.

The chain employs TRBV6-5 and TRBJ1-2, with D possibly matching TRBD1 (6 bases). Between the trimmed V and J ends, which lost 8 bases and 0 bases, there was a span of 16 bases. The CDR3 covers 15 residues. CDR1 MNHEY and CDR2 SVGAGI come from the germline V gene. The CDR3 protein is CASSQVDRPNYGYTF. CDR3 nucleotide sequence: TGTGCCAGCTCGCAGGTCGACAGGCCTAACTATGGCTACACCTTC.

CDR3 nucleotide sequence: TGTGCCAGCAGCCAAGTCGGGAAAGGGACCGGGGAGCTGTTTTTT. Its translation: CASSQVGKGTGELFF. The chain couples TRBV14 to TRBJ2-2; D might be TRBD2 (5 bases). Germline V gene sequence: CDR1 SGHDN, CDR2 FVKESK. Trimming took off 1 base at V and 5 bases at J, with 11 bases between the two ends. This CDR3 comprises 15 residues.

The chain couples TRBV6-5 to TRBJ1-1; weak D call: TRBD1 (6 bases). The V end was cut by 10 bases, the J end by 3 bases, with 18 bases between. The germline gives CDR1 MNHEY, CDR2 SVGAGI. The CDR3 spans 14 residues. The chain's CDR3 is CAIHRGQSYTEAFF. The CDR3 DNA reads TGTGCCATCCACCGTGGACAGTCCTACACTGAAGCTTTCTTT.

This chain uses TRBV4-1 with TRBJ2-1, with 11 bases lining up with TRBD2. Trimming at V came to 2 bases and at J to 7 bases, leaving 7 bases not matched to a gene. The V gene's germline CDR1 is MGHRA and CDR2 YSYEKL. This CDR3 is built from 16 residues. The CDR3 DNA follows: TGCGCCAGCAGCCAAATCGGGACTAGCGGTATGAATGAGCAGTTCTTC. Amino acids: CASSQIGTSGMNEQFF.

The rearrangement links TRBV6-5 to TRBJ1-4; tentative D call: TRBD1 (6 bases). CDR1 is MNHEY and CDR2 is SVGAGI in the germline V gene. The CDR3 length is 14 residues. Trimming removed 6 bases from V and 8 bases from J, with 16 bases in between. The CDR3 protein is CASRPGTSREKLFF. CDR3 nucleotides: TGTGCCAGCAGACCCGGGACATCGAGGGAAAAACTGTTTTTT.

This chain connects TRBV9 to TRBJ2-1; perhaps TRBD2 as D (5 bases). Looked up from germline, CDR1 is SGDLS and CDR2 is YYNGEE. Trimming stripped 0 bases from V and 0 bases from J, with 7 bases between. The CDR3 length is 15 residues. CDR3 loop: CASSVDGNSYNEQFF. The DNA of the CDR3 is TGTGCCAGCAGCGTAGACGGGAACTCCTACAATGAGCAGTTCTTC.

In DNA form, the CDR3 reads TGTGCCAGCAGCTCCCGGGGTAGAGGTAATCAGTTCTTC. This sequence encodes CASSSRGRGNQFF. The chain recombines TRBV7-8 with TRBJ2-1; TRBD2 is a possible D gene (5 bases). The CDR3 spans 13 residues. CDR1 is SGHVS, CDR2 FQNEAQ, per germline. The germline V and J ends were trimmed by 4 bases and 13 bases, with 17 bases remaining between them.